This T cell receptor beta chain was recovered during a study of vaccination and CD4 T cells after COVID-19. Looking at the study overall: A CEFX pool, an HIV-1 Nef pool, or else no peptide went into the control cultures.

There are 15 residues in the CDR3. Treatment described: roughly ten-day PBMC culture with coronavirus spike peptide pools or control peptides (ViraFEST assay). Cultures used 1.5 million to 2.5 million PBMCs per well, approximately 9.2 IU/ml IL-2 and about 10 ug/ml peptides. Sequenced with the Oncomine TCR Beta short-read assay was DNA taken from cultured CD4+ T cells. TCRdb used MiXCR to reprocess the PCR reads, holding one entry per CDR3 protein. The sample has 12,000 or so distinct CDR3 sequences; 43% are singletons. Comments on this clonotype: The antigen remains undetermined.

V and J are TRBV21-1 and TRBJ2-1; TRBD1, the table's D call, was not compared with the DNA. TRBV21-1 is a documented pseudogene. Sequencing input: CD4+ T cells from blood, cultured in vitro. The clonotype comes from a human donor who had recovered from COVID-19. The CDR3 loop reads CASSKGPTGGNEQFF. The CDR3, as DNA: TGTGCCAGCAGCAAAGGCCCTACAGGGGGCAATGAGCAGTTCTTC.